The clone carrying this TCR beta chain was counted between two and nine times. Primers used in a second PCR of roughly 7 to 12 cycles were a sample-barcoded 5' primer and a J-beta primer mix. TCRdb called the 5' RACE reads again in MiXCR, with one record for every CDR3 protein. The sample records fewer than 2 million distinct CDR3 sequences, roughly two fifths being singletons. The data originate from a study of blood T cells in healthy people across ages. The sequence derives from a human donor in good health. The source material was blood.

Written as DNA, the CDR3 is TGTGCCAGCTCCCGGGAGCGGGGTGCCCACAATGAGCAGTTCTTC. Amino acids: CASSRERGAHNEQFF. The rearrangement links TRBV18 to TRBJ2-1; 7 nucleotides align to TRBD2. Germline V gives CDR1 KGHSH, CDR2 LQKENI. The ends lost 6 bases at V and 5 bases at J; junction bases unmatched: 10. The CDR3 is made up of 15 amino acids.